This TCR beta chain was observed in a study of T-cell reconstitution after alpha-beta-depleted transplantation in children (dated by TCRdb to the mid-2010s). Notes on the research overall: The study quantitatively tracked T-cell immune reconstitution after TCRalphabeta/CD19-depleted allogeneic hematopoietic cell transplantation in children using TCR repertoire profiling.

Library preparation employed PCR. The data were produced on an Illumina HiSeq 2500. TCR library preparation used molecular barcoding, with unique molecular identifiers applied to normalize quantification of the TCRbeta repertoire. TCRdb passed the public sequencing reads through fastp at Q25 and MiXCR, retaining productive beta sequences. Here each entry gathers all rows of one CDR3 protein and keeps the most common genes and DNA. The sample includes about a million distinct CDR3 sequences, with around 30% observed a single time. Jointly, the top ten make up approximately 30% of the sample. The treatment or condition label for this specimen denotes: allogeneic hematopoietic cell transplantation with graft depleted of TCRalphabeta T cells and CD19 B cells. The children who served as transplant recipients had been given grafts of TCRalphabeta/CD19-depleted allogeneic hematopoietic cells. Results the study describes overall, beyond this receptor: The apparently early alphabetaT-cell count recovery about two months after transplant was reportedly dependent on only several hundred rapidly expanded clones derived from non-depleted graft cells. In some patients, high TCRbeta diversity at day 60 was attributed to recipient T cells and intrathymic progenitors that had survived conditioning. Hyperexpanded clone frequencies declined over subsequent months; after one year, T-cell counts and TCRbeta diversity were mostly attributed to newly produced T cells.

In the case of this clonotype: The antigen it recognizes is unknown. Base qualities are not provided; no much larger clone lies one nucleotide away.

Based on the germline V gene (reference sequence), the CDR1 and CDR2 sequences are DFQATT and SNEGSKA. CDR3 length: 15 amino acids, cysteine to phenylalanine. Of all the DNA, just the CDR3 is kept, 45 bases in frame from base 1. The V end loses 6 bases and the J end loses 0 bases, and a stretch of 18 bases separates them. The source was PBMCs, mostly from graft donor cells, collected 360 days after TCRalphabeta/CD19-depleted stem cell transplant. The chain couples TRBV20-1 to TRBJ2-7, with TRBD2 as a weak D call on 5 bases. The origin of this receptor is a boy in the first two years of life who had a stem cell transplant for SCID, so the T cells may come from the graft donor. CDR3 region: CSATGRGYSSYEQYF. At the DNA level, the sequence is TGCAGTGCCACGGGTCGAGGGTACAGCTCCTACGAGCAGTACTTC.